Listed here are 5 T cell receptor beta chains from one sample, sequenced in a study of CD4 T cells in relation to SARS-CoV-2 and coronaviruses. Before the COVID-19 pandemic, during about 2011-2019, CD4+ T cells were taken from unexposed donors. Isolation of CD4+ T cells took place after approximately eleven days in culture. No cognate antigen is known for these TCRs. Assay: immunoSEQ multiplex PCR; the TCRdb copy retains only in-frame clones and omits some. Here the sample spans roughly 19,000 clones, 78% being singletons. The sample consisted of CD4+ T cells from PBMCs, cultured in vitro. The receptors come from a human donor in good health.

The rearrangement uses TRBV6-6 and TRBJ2-1; D is perhaps TRBD1 or TRBD2 (5 bases each). Germline loops: CDR1 MNHNY, CDR2 SVGAGI (reference sequence). V was pared by 8 bases and J by 4 bases, with 12 bases between. This CDR3 is built from 13 residues. The CDR3 DNA reads TGTGCCAGCCGCGAGGGGAGATACAATGAGCAGTTCTTC. Its translation: CASREGRYNEQFF.

The chain joins TRBV5-1 to TRBJ2-1; D possibly corresponds to TRBD2 (6 bases). V lost 0 bases, J lost 10 bases, and 20 bases lay in between. Looked up from germline, CDR1 is SGHRS and CDR2 is YFSETQ. CDR3 length equals 16 residues. This chain's CDR3 is CASSLAGGRSGREQFF. The CDR3 DNA sequence: TGCGCCAGCAGCTTGGCCGGGGGACGGAGTGGGCGGGAGCAGTTCTTC.

The CDR3 protein is CASSGGGLVGGHEQYF. CDR3 DNA: TGTGCCAGCAGTGGGGGGGGACTAGTGGGAGGGCACGAGCAGTACTTC. V gene TRBV28 combines with J gene TRBJ2-7, with 8 bases fitting TRBD2. Germline V gene sequence: CDR1 MDHEN, CDR2 SYDVKM. The trim removed 5 bases at V and 5 bases at J, leaving 14 bases unmatched. The CDR3 loop spans 16 amino acids.

V gene TRBV9 combines with J gene TRBJ2-1; 8 bases are shared with TRBD1. Trimming at V came to 0 bases and at J to 5 bases, leaving 13 bases not matched to a gene. This CDR3 contains 18 residues. Germline CDR1 SGDLS, CDR2 YYNGEE. CDR3 nucleotides: TGTGCCAGCAGCGTAGGCCAAGGGTCGGGGACAGGTAACAATGAGCAGTTCTTC. Its protein is CASSVGQGSGTGNNEQFF.

This clone was counted a few times. A read error is likely, as this CDR3 ends without the conserved phenylalanine or tryptophan. It is unclear where the CDR3 begins or ends on the DNA, so no DNA is shown, and the CDR3 is as TCRdb lists it. The chain uses TRBV3-1 (or the pseudogene TRBV3-2) and TRBJ1-1; the table assigns TRBD1, which was not confirmed against the DNA. Germline-derived CDR1 and CDR2 are LGHDT and YNNKEL (reference sequence). Both ends counted, the CDR3 spans 10 residues. CDR3 region: CASSQGGNRR.